This T cell receptor beta chain was captured by sequencing in a study of shared clonotypes between healthy human individuals. CDR1 MDHEN and CDR2 SYDVKM come from the germline V gene. Trimming removed 3 bases from V and 2 bases from J; junction bases left unmatched: 12. The CDR3 length is 17 residues. Repertoires were generated with immunoSEQ multiplex PCR, while TCRdb's copy carries only in-frame clones and drops some. The table lists over 400,000 clones, roughly 80% of them singletons. The specimen sequenced was PBMCs. This TCR derives from a woman between 40 and 55 years old in good health. Some clones in this sample may be carry-over from other donors' samples. V and J are TRBV28 and TRBJ1-1, with TRBD1 matching over 7 bases. The CDR3 nucleotides are TGTGCCAGCAGTTTGGGACAGACGGGGGGAATTAACACTGAAGCTTTCTTT. Its protein product is CASSLGQTGGINTEAFF.